A single sample gave rise to the 28 T cell receptor beta chains below, sequenced in a study of beta chain features in type 1 diabetes. For these TCRs, the target antigens are not known. General study findings and limits: Shortening of TCRB CDR3s, moderate but significant, appeared in all four CD4+ subsets of Type 1 diabetes patients.

Reverse transcribing all isolated RNA meant expressed TCRB transcripts were sequenced. Only in-frame clones appear in the TCRdb table, and some are missing; sequencing was by immunoSEQ multiplex PCR. The sample has some 350,000 clones; less than 15% are singletons. The material sequenced was naive CD4+ T cells from blood. The receptors shown here come from a woman under 30 with type 1 diabetes.

The chain combines TRBV4-3 with TRBJ1-1, with 7 bases fitting TRBD1. This CDR3 has 15 residues. Germline V lookup: CDR1 LGHNA, CDR2 YSLEER. With 4 bases clipped from V and 1 base from J, the junction kept 6 bases outside the gene matches. The CDR3 coding sequence is TGCGCCAGCAGCCGCGGAGACAGGGCGAACACTGAAGCTTTCTTT. Translating gives CASSRGDRANTEAFF.

This chain links TRBV7-3 with TRBJ2-7, with TRBD1 matching 8 bases. This CDR3 region has 15 residues. Germline V gene data show CDR1 as SGHTA and CDR2 as FQGTGA. V gave up 5 bases and J gave up 2 bases; unmatched junction bases: 8. CDR3 sequence (DNA): TGTGCCAGCAGCCAACAGGGGGATTACCCCTACGAGCAGTACTTC. It codes for CASSQQGDYPYEQYF.

There are a few counts of this clone. This chain joins TRBV7-3 and TRBJ2-2, with D hard to call. Deletions cut 2 bases from V and 0 bases from J, with 4 bases between. There are 14 residues in the CDR3. CDR1 is SGHTA and CDR2 is FQGTGA in the germline V gene. This chain's CDR3 is CASSLAPNTGELFF. The CDR3 DNA reads TGTGCCAGCAGCTTAGCGCCGAACACCGGGGAGCTGTTTTTT. Full variable domain (missing parts from reference TRBV7-3 and TRBJ2-2): GAGVSQTPSNKVTEKGKYVELRCDPISGHTALYWYRQSLGQGPEFLIYFQGTGAADDSGLPNDRFFAVRPEGSVSTLKIQRTERGDSAVYLCASSLAPNTGELFFGEGSRLTVL.

The CDR3: CASSLDSRGSVDYGYTF. DNA of the CDR3: TGTGCCAGCAGCTTAGACTCAAGGGGCTCAGTTGACTATGGCTACACCTTC. The chain employs TRBV7-2 and TRBJ1-2; TRBD1 might be the D (5 bases). The CDR3 has 17 residues. V lost 1 base and J 3 bases, leaving 18 bases between the germline ends. Germline V gene lookup returns CDR1 SGHTA and CDR2 FQGNSA.

The V and J genes are TRBV5-8 and TRBJ2-1, with 7 bases that match TRBD2. The CDR3 has 14 amino acids. The V and J ends lost 2 bases and 4 bases, in that order; junction bases with no gene match: 3. Germline V gene data show CDR1 as SGHTS and CDR2 as YDEGEE. For the CDR3, the DNA is TGTGCCAGCAGCTTAGCGGGACCATACAATGAGCAGTTCTTC. The encoded protein is CASSLAGPYNEQFF.

The chain joins TRBV5-6 to TRBJ2-1, with D uncertain. The CDR3 has 16 amino acids. Germline CDR1 reads SGHDT; CDR2 reads YYEEEE. Trimming removed 1 base at V and 0 bases at J, with 11 bases between. The CDR3 spells CASSLYGSNSYNEQFF. The CDR3 DNA reads as TGTGCCAGCAGCTTGTACGGGTCTAACTCCTACAATGAGCAGTTCTTC.

V is TRBV19 and J is TRBJ1-1, with 7 positions matching TRBD1. The junction had 5 bases not matched to a gene; V was cut back by 4 bases and J by 3 bases. CDR3 length: 14 amino acids. Germline V gene sequence: CDR1 LNHDA, CDR2 SQIVND (reference sequence). The CDR3 reads CASSRAGGDTEAFF. As DNA, the CDR3 is TGTGCCAGTAGTAGGGCAGGGGGAGACACTGAAGCTTTCTTT.

A few counts support this clone. The J gene is TRBJ2-7, the V gene TRBV18; 11 bases map to TRBD1. This CDR3 has 14 amino acids. Trimming cost V 1 base and J 4 bases; bases outside gene matches: 0. The germline V gene has CDR1 KGHSH and CDR2 LQKENI. The CDR3 nucleotides are TGTGCCAGCTCACCACGGGACAGGGGGTACGAGCAGTACGTC. Protein sequence: CASSPRDRGYEQYV.

The J gene is TRBJ2-7, the V gene TRBV7-9, with 7 bases that match TRBD2. The CDR3 is 15 residues long. CDR1 is SEHNR and CDR2 is FQNEAQ in the germline V gene (reference sequence). V shed 5 bases and J 3 bases; nucleotides not matched to a gene: 10. The CDR3 coding sequence is TGTGCCAGCAGCCCGAGTTCACTAGCGATCTACGAGCAGTACTTC. Translated, it gives CASSPSSLAIYEQYF.

Only a few counts were recorded for this clone. The rearrangement links TRBV4-3 to TRBJ1-3; the D is unclear. The germline V and J ends were trimmed by 3 bases and 2 bases, with 14 bases remaining between them. The CDR3 runs 16 residues. Per the germline V gene, CDR1 is LGHNA and CDR2 is YSLEER. In DNA, the CDR3 is TGCGCCAGCAGCCAGGCTGAAGGGAGGACTGGAAACACCATATATTTT. Translation: CASSQAEGRTGNTIYF.

This clone appeared a few times. The V call is TRBV18, the J call TRBJ1-1; D is possibly TRBD1 (6 bases). V was shortened by 3 bases and J by 0 bases, with 11 bases between the two germline ends. Germline V gives CDR1 KGHSH, CDR2 LQKENI. CDR3 length: 15 amino acids. The CDR3 protein is CASSPRTDMNTEAFF. CDR3 sequence (DNA): TGTGCCAGCTCACCCCGGACAGACATGAACACTGAAGCTTTCTTT.

CDR3 residues: CAWTRDSSSGANVLTF. The CDR3 bases are TGTGCCTGGACCCGGGACAGCAGCTCTGGGGCCAACGTCCTGACTTTC. The V and J genes are TRBV30 and TRBJ2-6, with 7 nucleotides matching TRBD1. Trimming cost V 4 bases and J 0 bases; bases outside gene matches: 6. Germline assignment: CDR1 GTSNPN and CDR2 SVGIG (reference sequence). CDR3 size: 16 residues.

This clone was recorded a few times. The rearrangement links TRBV2 to TRBJ2-3; 11 bases map to TRBD2. CDR1 and CDR2 from the germline V gene are SNHLY and FYNNEI. The CDR3 covers 14 residues. The J segment lost 6 bases and the V segment lost 6 bases, leaving 5 bases of the junction unmatched. CDR3 region: CASSTLAGGDTQYF. Written as DNA, the CDR3 is TGTGCCAGCAGCACTTTAGCGGGAGGGGATACGCAGTATTTT.

The CDR3 protein is CSVETGIEAFF. DNA for the CDR3: TGCAGCGTTGAAACGGGGATTGAAGCTTTCTTT. The V gene is TRBV29-1, the J gene TRBJ1-1; D is uncertain. The CDR3 runs to 11 residues. Germline lookup yields CDR1 SQVTM and CDR2 ANQGSEA. V was clipped by 2 bases and J by 7 bases, with 8 bases between them.

The chain has TRBV7-3 and TRBJ2-1; TRBD1 matches 9 bases. Germline CDR1 reads SGHTA; CDR2 reads FQGTGA. The CDR3 runs to 15 residues. The trim removed 2 bases at V and 9 bases at J, leaving 8 bases unmatched. The CDR3 spells CASSLGDRAISEQFF. The DNA for the CDR3 is TGTGCCAGCAGCTTAGGGGACAGGGCTATCAGTGAGCAGTTCTTC. The variable domain in full, with the rest retrieved from reference TRBV7-3 and TRBJ2-1, is GAGVSQTPSNKVTEKGKYVELRCDPISGHTALYWYRQSLGQGPEFLIYFQGTGAADDSGLPNDRFFAVRPEGSVSTLKIQRTERGDSAVYLCASSLGDRAISEQFFGPGTRLTVL.

This chain joins TRBV7-9 and TRBJ2-3, with D maybe TRBD1 (6 bases). The CDR3 sequence is 16 residues long. V shed 8 bases and J shed 0 bases, with 18 bases lying between them. The germline gives CDR1 SEHNR, CDR2 FQNEAQ (reference sequence). The CDR3 region has the DNA TGTGCCAGCCTGAGGCCAGGGACAACTAGCACAGATACGCAGTATTTT. Translating it yields CASLRPGTTSTDTQYF.

The V call is TRBV15, the J call TRBJ2-7, with D unclear. V was shortened by 1 base and J by 0 bases, with 7 bases between the two germline ends. Germline V gives CDR1 LNHNV, CDR2 YYDKDF (reference sequence). The CDR3 has 14 amino acids. CDR3 DNA: TGTGCCACCAGCAGAGGCTACAGCTCCTACGAGCAGTACTTC. This codes for CATSRGYSSYEQYF.

This chain links TRBV19 with TRBJ2-1; D is unresolved. CDR3 length equals 13 residues. Trimming removed 5 bases at V and 9 bases at J, with 14 bases between. Looked up from germline, CDR1 is LNHDA and CDR2 is SQIVND (reference sequence). CDR3 sequence: CASSRLLGSEQFF. CDR3 nucleotide sequence: TGTGCCAGTAGTCGACTTCTCGGCAGTGAGCAGTTCTTC.

V gene TRBV5-4 combines with J gene TRBJ1-2; D perhaps matches TRBD1 (6 bases). The CDR3 runs 18 residues. Germline CDR1 and CDR2: SGHNT and YYREEE (reference sequence). V was shortened by 0 bases and J by 2 bases, with 20 bases between the two germline ends. CDR3 nucleotide sequence: TGTGCCAGCAGCTTGGGGTTAGGAAGGGACATTTTAAACTATGGCTACACCTTC. Amino acids: CASSLGLGRDILNYGYTF.

V gene TRBV5-1 combines with J gene TRBJ2-5, with 14 bases lining up with TRBD2. Germline trimming cut 3 bases from V and 1 base from J; bases unmatched to any gene: 8. CDR3 size: 18 residues. Germline V gene lookup returns CDR1 SGHRS and CDR2 YFSETQ. CDR3 protein: CASSSGLAGGLIQETQYF. The CDR3 DNA is TGCGCCAGCAGCTCAGGACTAGCGGGAGGACTGATCCAAGAGACCCAGTACTTC.

Comments on this clone: Germline is not matched at one junction end, which may reflect a read error. This sequence joins TRBV7-9 and TRBJ2-5; 9 nucleotides line up with TRBD2. The CDR3 has 14 residues. Per the germline V gene, CDR1 is SEHNR and CDR2 is FQNEAQ (reference sequence). The CDR3, as DNA: TGTGCCAGCAGCTTAGAACTAGCTGGGACTAGCCTGGACTTC. This codes for CASSLELAGTSLDF.

The J gene is TRBJ2-1, the V gene TRBV2; unclear D gene. Looked up from germline, CDR1 is SNHLY and CDR2 is FYNNEI. There are 10 residues in the CDR3. V shed 2 bases and J shed 15 bases, with 8 bases lying between them. In DNA, the CDR3 is TGTGCCAGCAGTGAACTTTCCTGGTTCTTC. This sequence encodes CASSELSWFF.

This chain uses TRBV5-1 with TRBJ1-2; 7 nucleotides line up with TRBD1. V was pared by 4 bases and J by 8 bases, with 5 bases of the junction left unmatched. The CDR3 is 12 amino acids. Looked up from germline, CDR1 is SGHRS and CDR2 is YFSETQ. CDR3 DNA sequence: TGCGCCAGCAGCGGGGACAGAGGAGGCTACACCTTC. Its protein is CASSGDRGGYTF.

The chain recombines TRBV5-1 with TRBJ1-4; 7 bases agree with TRBD1. This CDR3 region has 18 residues. Unmatched junction bases numbered 8, after V lost 0 bases and J lost 0 bases. Germline V CDR1 and CDR2: SGHRS, YFSETQ. The CDR3, as DNA: TGCGCCAGCAGCTTGGACAGGGGAAGAGGGGCAACTAATGAAAAACTGTTTTTT. It encodes CASSLDRGRGATNEKLFF.

This clone has only a few counts. This rearrangement joins TRBV7-9 to TRBJ2-1; 7 nucleotides align to TRBD2. This CDR3 spans 16 amino acids. V was pared by 6 bases and J by 6 bases, with 14 bases of the junction left unmatched. CDR1 SEHNR and CDR2 FQNEAQ come from the germline V gene (reference sequence). The CDR3 region is CASRQGRAFITNEQFF. DNA for the CDR3: TGTGCCAGCAGACAAGGGAGGGCCTTCATTACCAATGAGCAGTTCTTC.

This clone has a handful of counts. As DNA, the CDR3 is TGTGCCAGCAGCCCGGGACAGGGGAACGGGGAGCTGTTTTTT. Protein product: CASSPGQGNGELFF. The chain carries TRBV14 and TRBJ2-2, with TRBD1 identical over 10 bases. Germline trimming cut 4 bases from V and 7 bases from J; bases unmatched to any gene: 3. Germline V gene lookup returns CDR1 SGHDN and CDR2 FVKESK. The length of the CDR3 is 14 residues. The complete variable domain, with remaining parts taken from reference TRBV14 and TRBJ2-2, reads EAGVTQFPSHSVIEKGQTVTLRCDPISGHDNLYWYRRVMGKEIKFLLHFVKESKQDESGMPNNRFLAERTGGTYSTLKVQPAELEDSGVYFCASSPGQGNGELFFGEGSRLTVL.

The chain joins TRBV5-1 to TRBJ2-1; TRBD2 aligns across 10 bases. The CDR3 has 16 amino acids. V shed 4 bases, J shed 8 bases, and the junction held 12 bases outside the gene matches. From germline, CDR1 is SGHRS and CDR2 YFSETQ. Here the CDR3 reads CASSRGASGSLDEQFF. Here the CDR3 DNA reads TGCGCCAGCAGCCGGGGGGCTAGCGGGAGTCTAGATGAGCAGTTCTTC.

This clone was seen only a few times. This chain's CDR3 is CASSVRAGQGDHYEQYV. As DNA, the CDR3 is TGTGCCAGCAGCGTAAGGGCGGGGCAGGGAGACCACTACGAGCAGTACGTC. The chain has TRBV9 and TRBJ2-7, with D possibly TRBD2 on 6 matching bases. Trimming took 1 base from V and 3 from J, leaving 20 bases between them. The germline V gene encodes CDR1 SGDLS and CDR2 YYNGEE. The CDR3 is 17 amino acids.